This T cell receptor beta chain emerged from a study of CD8 T cells in ankylosing spondylitis. Study results and limitations: Seven to nine highly homologous variants made up a TCR beta motif, and this motif appeared characteristic of ankylosing spondylitis blood.

For this clonotype: Its target is not known.

TCRdb reprocessed the 5' RACE reads via MiXCR and lists one record per CDR3 protein. The data contain 250,000 to 350,000 distinct CDR3 sequences, approximately 8% of them singletons. Trimming stripped 0 bases from V and 2 bases from J, with 13 bases between. The CDR3 has 15 amino acids. Germline CDR1 and CDR2: DFQATT and SNEGSKA (reference sequence). The specimen was blood, either unsorted or a sorted T cell fraction (not recorded which). The V call is TRBV20-1, the J call TRBJ2-5, with D perhaps matching TRBD1 (6 bases). The origin of this receptor is a male donor with ankylosing spondylitis. CDR3 bases: TGCAGTGCTAGAGATGTTGCAGGGGTTCAAGAGACCCAGTACTTC. Its translation: CSARDVAGVQETQYF.